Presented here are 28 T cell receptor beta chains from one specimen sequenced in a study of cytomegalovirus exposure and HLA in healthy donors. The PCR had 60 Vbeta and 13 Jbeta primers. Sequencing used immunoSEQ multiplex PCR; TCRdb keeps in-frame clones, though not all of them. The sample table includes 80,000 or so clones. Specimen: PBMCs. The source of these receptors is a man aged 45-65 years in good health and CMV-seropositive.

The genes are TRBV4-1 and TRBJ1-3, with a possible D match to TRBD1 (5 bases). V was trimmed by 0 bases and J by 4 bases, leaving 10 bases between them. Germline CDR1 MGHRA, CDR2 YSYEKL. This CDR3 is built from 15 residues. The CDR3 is CASSQDRGSGNTIYF. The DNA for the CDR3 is TGCGCCAGCAGCCAAGATCGGGGGTCAGGAAACACCATATATTTT.

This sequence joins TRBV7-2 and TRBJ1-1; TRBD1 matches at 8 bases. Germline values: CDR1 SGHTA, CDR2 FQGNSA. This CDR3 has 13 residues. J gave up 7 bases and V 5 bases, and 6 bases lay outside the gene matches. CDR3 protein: CASSPQGAGEAFF. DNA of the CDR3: TGTGCCAGCAGCCCCCAGGGGGCTGGTGAAGCTTTCTTT.

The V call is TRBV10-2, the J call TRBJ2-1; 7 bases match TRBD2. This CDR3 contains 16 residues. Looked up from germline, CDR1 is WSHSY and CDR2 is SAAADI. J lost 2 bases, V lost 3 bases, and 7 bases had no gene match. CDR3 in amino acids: CASSDGPGGAYNEQFF. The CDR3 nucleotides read TGCGCCAGCAGTGACGGCCCGGGGGGAGCCTACAATGAGCAGTTCTTC.

The CDR3: CASSAVRLGETQYF. The CDR3 DNA reads TGTGCCAGCAGCGCCGTAAGGCTAGGAGAGACCCAGTACTTC. The V and J genes are TRBV5-5 and TRBJ2-5; D gene ambiguous. The length of the CDR3 is 14 residues. The germline CDR1 and CDR2 sequences are SGHKS and YYEKEE (reference sequence). Trimming removed 4 bases at V and 4 bases at J, with 14 bases between.

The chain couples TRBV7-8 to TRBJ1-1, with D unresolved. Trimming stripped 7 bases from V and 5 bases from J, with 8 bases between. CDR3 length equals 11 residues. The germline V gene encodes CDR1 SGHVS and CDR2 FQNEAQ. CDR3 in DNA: TGTGCCAGCACCCCTACGACTGAAGCTTTCTTT. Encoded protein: CASTPTTEAFF.

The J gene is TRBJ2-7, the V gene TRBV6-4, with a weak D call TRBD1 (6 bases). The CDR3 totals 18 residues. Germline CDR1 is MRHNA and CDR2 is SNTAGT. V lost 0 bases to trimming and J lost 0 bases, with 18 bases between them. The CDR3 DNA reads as TGTGCCAGCAGTGACTCCGGAGTGCACAGGGAAATCTCCTACGAGCAGTACGTC. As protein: CASSDSGVHREISYEQYV.

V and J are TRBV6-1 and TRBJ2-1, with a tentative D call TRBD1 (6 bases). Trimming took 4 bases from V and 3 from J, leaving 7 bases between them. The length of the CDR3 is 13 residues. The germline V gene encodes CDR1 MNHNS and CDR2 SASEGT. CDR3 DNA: TGTGCCAGCAGTGGACAGGTCTACAATGAGCAGTTCTTC. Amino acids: CASSGQVYNEQFF.

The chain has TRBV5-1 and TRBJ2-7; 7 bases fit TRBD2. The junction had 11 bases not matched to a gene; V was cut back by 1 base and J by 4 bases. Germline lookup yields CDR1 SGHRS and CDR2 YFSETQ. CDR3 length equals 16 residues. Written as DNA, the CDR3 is TGCGCCAGCAGCTTGATGAGGGAGGGCGGGAGTTACGAGCAGTACTTC. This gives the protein CASSLMREGGSYEQYF. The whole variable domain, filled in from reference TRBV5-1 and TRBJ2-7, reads KAGVTQTPRYLIKTRGQQVTLSCSPISGHRSVSWYQQTPGQGLQFLFEYFSETQRNKGNFPGRFSGRQFSNSRSEMNVSTLELGDSALYLCASSLMREGGSYEQYFGPGTRLTVT.

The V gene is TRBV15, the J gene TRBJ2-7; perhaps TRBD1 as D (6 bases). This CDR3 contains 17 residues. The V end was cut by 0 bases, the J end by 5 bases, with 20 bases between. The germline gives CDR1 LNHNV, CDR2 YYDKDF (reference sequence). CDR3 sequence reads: CATSRDTFRGARDEQYF. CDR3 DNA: TGTGCCACCAGCAGAGATACGTTCAGGGGAGCCCGGGACGAGCAGTACTTC.

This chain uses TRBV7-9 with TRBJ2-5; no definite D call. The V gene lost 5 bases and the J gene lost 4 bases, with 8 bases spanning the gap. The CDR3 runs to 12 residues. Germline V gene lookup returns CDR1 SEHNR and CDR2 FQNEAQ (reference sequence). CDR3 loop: CASSPAVETQYF. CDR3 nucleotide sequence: TGTGCCAGCAGCCCTGCGGTAGAGACCCAGTACTTC.

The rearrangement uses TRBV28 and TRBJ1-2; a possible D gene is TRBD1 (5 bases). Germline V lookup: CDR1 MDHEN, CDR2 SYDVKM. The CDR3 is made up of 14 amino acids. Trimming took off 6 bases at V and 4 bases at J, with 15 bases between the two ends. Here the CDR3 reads CASRTTGTSYGYTF. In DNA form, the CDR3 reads TGTGCCAGCAGGACCACAGGAACCTCCTATGGCTACACCTTC.

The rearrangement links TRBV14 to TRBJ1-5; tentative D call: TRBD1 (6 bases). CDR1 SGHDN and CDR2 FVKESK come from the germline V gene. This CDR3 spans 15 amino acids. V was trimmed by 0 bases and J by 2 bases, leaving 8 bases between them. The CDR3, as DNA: TGTGCCAGCAGCCAAGAGGCAGGGGGCAATCAGCCCCAGCATTTT. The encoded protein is CASSQEAGGNQPQHF.

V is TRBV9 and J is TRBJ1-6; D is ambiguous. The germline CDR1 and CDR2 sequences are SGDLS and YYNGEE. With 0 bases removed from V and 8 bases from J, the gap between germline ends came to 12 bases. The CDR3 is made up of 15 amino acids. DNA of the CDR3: TGTGCCAGCAGCGTAGATTTCTACGGGGATTCACCCCTCCACTTT. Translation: CASSVDFYGDSPLHF.

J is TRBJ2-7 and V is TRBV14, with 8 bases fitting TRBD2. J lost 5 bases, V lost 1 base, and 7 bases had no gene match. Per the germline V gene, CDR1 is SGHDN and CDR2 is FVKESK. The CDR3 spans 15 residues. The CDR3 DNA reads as TGTGCCAGCAGCCAAGCTGGGACTAGTACTAACGAGCAGTACTTC. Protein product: CASSQAGTSTNEQYF.

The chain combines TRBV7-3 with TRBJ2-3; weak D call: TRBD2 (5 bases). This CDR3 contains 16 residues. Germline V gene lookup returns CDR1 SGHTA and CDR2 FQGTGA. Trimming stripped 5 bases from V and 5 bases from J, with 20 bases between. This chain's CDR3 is CASSAGPSGGGDTQYF. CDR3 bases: TGTGCCAGCAGCGCCGGTCCCTCCGGTGGAGGAGATACGCAGTATTTT. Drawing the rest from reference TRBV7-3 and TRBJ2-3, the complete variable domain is GAGVSQTPSNKVTEKGKYVELRCDPISGHTALYWYRQSLGQGPEFLIYFQGTGAADDSGLPNDRFFAVRPEGSVSTLKIQRTERGDSAVYLCASSAGPSGGGDTQYFGPGTRLTVL.

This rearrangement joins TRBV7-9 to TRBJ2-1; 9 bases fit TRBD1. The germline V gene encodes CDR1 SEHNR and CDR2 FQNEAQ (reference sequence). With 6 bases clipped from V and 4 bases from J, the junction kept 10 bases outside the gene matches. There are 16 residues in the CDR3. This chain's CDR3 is CASSSSTGTGYNEQFF. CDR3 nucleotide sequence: TGTGCCAGCAGTTCTTCCACAGGGACAGGGTACAATGAGCAGTTCTTC. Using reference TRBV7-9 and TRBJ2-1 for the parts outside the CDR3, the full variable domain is DTGVSQNPRHKITKRGQNVTFRCDPISEHNRLYWYRQTLGQGPEFLTYFQNEAQLEKSRLLSDRFSAERPKGSFSTLEIQRTEQGDSAMYLCASSSSTGTGYNEQFFGPGTRLTVL.

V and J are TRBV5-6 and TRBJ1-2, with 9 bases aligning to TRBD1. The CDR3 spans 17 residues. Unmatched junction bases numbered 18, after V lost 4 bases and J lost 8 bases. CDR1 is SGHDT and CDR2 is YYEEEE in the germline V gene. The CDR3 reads CASSRGGEGQGKAGYTF. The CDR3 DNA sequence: TGTGCCAGCAGCCGAGGGGGGGAAGGACAGGGGAAGGCGGGCTACACCTTC.

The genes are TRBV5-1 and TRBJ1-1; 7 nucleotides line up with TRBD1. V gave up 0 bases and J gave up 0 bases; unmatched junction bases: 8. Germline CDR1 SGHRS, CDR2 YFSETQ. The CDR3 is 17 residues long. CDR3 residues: CASSLDVTGTLNTEAFF. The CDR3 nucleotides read TGCGCCAGCAGCTTGGATGTGACAGGGACCTTGAACACTGAAGCTTTCTTT.

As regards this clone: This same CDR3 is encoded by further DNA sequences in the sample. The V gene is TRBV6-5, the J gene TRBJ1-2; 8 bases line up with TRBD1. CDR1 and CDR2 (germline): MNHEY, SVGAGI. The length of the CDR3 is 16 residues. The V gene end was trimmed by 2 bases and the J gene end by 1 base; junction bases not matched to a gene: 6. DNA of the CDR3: TGTGCCAGCAGTTACGAAGGGACAGGACTTAACTATGGCTACACCTTC. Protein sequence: CASSYEGTGLNYGYTF.

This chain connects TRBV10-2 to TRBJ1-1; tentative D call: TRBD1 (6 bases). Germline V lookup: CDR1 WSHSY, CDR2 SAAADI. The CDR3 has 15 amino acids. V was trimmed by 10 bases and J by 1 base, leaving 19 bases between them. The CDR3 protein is CATLGAGTRNTEAFF. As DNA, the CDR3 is TGCGCCACCTTGGGGGCCGGGACGAGGAACACTGAAGCTTTCTTT.

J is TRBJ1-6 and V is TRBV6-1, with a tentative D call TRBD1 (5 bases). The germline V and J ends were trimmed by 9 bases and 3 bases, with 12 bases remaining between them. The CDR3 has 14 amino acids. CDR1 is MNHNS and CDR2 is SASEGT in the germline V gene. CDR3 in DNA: TGTGCCAGTAGGCAGGGCTTCTATAATTCACCCCTCCACTTT. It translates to CASRQGFYNSPLHF.

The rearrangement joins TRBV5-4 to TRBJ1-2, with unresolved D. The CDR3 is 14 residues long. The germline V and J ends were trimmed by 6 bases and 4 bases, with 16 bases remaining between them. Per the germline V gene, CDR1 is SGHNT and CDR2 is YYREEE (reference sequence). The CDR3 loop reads CASTIQPGLYGYTF. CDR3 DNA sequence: TGTGCCAGCACCATCCAACCAGGTCTCTATGGCTACACCTTC. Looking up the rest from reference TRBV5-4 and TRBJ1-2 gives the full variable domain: ETGVTQSPTHLIKTRGQQVTLRCSSQSGHNTVSWYQQALGQGPQFIFQYYREEENGRGNFPPRFSGLQFPNYSSELNVNALELDDSALYLCASTIQPGLYGYTFGSGTRLTVV.

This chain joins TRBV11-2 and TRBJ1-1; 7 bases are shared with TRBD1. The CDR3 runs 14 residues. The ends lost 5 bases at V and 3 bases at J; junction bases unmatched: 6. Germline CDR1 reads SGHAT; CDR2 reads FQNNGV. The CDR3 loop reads CASSPRQGDTEAFF. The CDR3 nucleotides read TGTGCCAGCAGCCCCCGACAGGGAGACACTGAAGCTTTCTTT.

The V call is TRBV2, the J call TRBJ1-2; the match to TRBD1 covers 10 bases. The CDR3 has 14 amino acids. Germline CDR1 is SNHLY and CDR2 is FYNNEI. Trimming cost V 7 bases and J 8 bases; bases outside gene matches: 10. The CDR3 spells CASTLDRGLEGYTF. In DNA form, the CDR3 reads TGTGCCAGCACCCTGGACAGGGGGTTGGAAGGCTACACCTTC.

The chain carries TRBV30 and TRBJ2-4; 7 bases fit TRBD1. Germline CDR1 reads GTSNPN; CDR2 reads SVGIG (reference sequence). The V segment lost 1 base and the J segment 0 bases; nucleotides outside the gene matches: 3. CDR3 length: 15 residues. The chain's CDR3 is CAWSDRGAAKNIQYF. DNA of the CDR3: TGTGCCTGGAGTGACAGGGGAGCAGCCAAAAACATTCAGTACTTC.

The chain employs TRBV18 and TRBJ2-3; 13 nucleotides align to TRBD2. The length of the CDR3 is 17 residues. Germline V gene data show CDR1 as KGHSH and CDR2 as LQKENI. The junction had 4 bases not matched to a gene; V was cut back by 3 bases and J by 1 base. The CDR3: CASSPSTSGRGTDTQYF. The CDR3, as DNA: TGTGCCAGCTCACCGTCAACTAGCGGGAGGGGCACAGATACGCAGTATTTT.

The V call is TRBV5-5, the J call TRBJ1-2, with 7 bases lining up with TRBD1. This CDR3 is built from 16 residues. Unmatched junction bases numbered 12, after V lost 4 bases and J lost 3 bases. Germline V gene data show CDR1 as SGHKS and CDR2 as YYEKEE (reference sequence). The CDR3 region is CASSDRPGQRDYGYTF. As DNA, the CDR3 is TGTGCCAGCAGCGACAGACCGGGACAGCGTGACTATGGCTACACCTTC.

CDR3 bases: TGCGCCAGCAGCCGAGACAGGGAGAACACTGAAGCTTTCTTT. Translating gives CASSRDRENTEAFF. The chain combines TRBV4-1 with TRBJ1-1; 7 bases are shared with TRBD1. V was clipped by 4 bases and J by 1 base; unmatched bases: 3. Looked up from germline, CDR1 is MGHRA and CDR2 is YSYEKL. CDR3 length: 14 residues.